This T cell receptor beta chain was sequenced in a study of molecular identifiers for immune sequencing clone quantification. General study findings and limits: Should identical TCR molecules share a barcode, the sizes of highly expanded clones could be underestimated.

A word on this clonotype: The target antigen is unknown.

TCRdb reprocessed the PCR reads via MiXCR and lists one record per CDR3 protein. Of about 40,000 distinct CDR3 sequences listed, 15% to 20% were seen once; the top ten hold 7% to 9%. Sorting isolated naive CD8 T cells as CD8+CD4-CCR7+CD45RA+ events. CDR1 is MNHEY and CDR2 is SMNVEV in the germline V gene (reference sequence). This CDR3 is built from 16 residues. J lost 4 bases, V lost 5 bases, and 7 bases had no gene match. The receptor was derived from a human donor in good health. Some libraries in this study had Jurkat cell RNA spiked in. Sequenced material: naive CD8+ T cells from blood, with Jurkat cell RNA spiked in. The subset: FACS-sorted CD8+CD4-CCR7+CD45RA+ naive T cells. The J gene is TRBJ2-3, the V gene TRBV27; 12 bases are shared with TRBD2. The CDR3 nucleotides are TGTGCCAGCAGTCTCCGACTAGCGGGAGTAGCAGATACGCAGTATTTT. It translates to CASSLRLAGVADTQYF.